The next 20 T cell receptor beta chains were all read from a single sample in a study of human T cells and chemical hapten exposure. MiXCR, run by TCRdb on the RACE reads, gives a single entry per CDR3 protein. Among about 100,000 distinct CDR3 sequences listed, approximately 11% were seen once. Sample time point: patch test 1, 2 weeks after DPC sensitization. Treatment described: therapeutic diphenylcyclopropenone sensitization with weekly scalp DPC. Sequencing was performed on whole blood, taken in connection with sensitization to the hapten diphenylcyclopropenone (DPC). The receptors stem from a woman in her 40s with alopecia areata. Some clones in this sample may be carry-over from other donors' samples.

The CDR3 spells CASSLQGREQYF. In DNA, the CDR3 is TGTGCCAGCAGCCTACAGGGTCGCGAGCAGTACTTC. The genes are TRBV28 and TRBJ2-7; perhaps TRBD1 as D (6 bases). CDR3 size: 12 residues. V lost 6 bases, J lost 6 bases, and 12 bases lay in between. CDR1 and CDR2 from the germline V gene are MDHEN and SYDVKM.

This clonotype appeared a few times. The V gene is TRBV7-9, the J gene TRBJ2-5, with 14 bases aligning to TRBD2. The junction had 5 bases not matched to a gene; V was cut back by 4 bases and J by 1 base. CDR1 and CDR2 from the germline V gene are SEHNR and FQNEAQ (reference sequence). The CDR3 runs 17 residues. CDR3 sequence (DNA): TGTGCCAGCAGCTCCCTGGGACTAGCGGGGGCCCAAGAGACCCAGTACTTC. It encodes CASSSLGLAGAQETQYF.

This clonotype was detected many times. The genes are TRBV27 and TRBJ1-6; possible D gene TRBD1, 6 bases. Germline V gene data show CDR1 as MNHEY and CDR2 as SMNVEV (reference sequence). There are 18 residues in the CDR3. The V gene lost 0 bases and the J gene lost 5 bases, with 17 bases spanning the gap. CDR3 residues: CASSLSSLGTRNNSPLHF. As DNA, the CDR3 is TGTGCCAGCAGTTTATCGAGTCTTGGGACACGAAATAATTCACCCCTCCACTTT.

V usage is TRBV29-1 and J usage is TRBJ2-7; 7 bases agree with TRBD1. The germline gives CDR1 SQVTM, CDR2 ANQGSEA. CDR3 length: 13 amino acids. V lost 2 bases, J lost 5 bases, and 6 bases stayed unmatched. DNA of the CDR3: TGCAGCGTTGAATCCGACAGGGCCGACGAGCAGTACTTC. Translating gives CSVESDRADEQYF.

This clonotype was counted many times. The V call is TRBV6-2 or TRBV6-3, the J call TRBJ2-5; 7 bases line up with TRBD2. This CDR3 comprises 14 residues. V lost 7 bases, J lost 2 bases, and 7 bases stayed unmatched. Germline V gene data show CDR1 as MNHEY and CDR2 as SVGEGT. In DNA form, the CDR3 reads TGTGCCAGCACCCGGCGGGGGAATCAAGAGACCCAGTACTTC. Residues: CASTRRGNQETQYF.

This clonotype was seen repeatedly, ten times or more. The chain couples TRBV5-4 to TRBJ2-6, with TRBD2 matching 8 bases. Looked up from germline, CDR1 is SGHNT and CDR2 is YYREEE (reference sequence). The CDR3 spans 17 residues. V shed 3 bases, J shed 0 bases, and the junction held 5 bases outside the gene matches. CDR3 in amino acids: CASSSGLVNSGANVLTF. CDR3 bases: TGTGCCAGCAGCTCGGGACTAGTTAACTCTGGGGCCAACGTCCTGACTTTC.

This clonotype appeared a few times. The chain combines TRBV9 with TRBJ2-3, with TRBD2 identical over 14 bases. Looked up from germline, CDR1 is SGDLS and CDR2 is YYNGEE. This CDR3 has 20 amino acids. V shed 0 bases, J shed 0 bases, and the junction held 9 bases outside the gene matches. CDR3 coding DNA: TGTGCCAGCAGCGTAGCCGTGGGGACTAGCGGGAGCTGGAGCACAGATACGCAGTATTTT. Translated: CASSVAVGTSGSWSTDTQYF. Full variable domain (remainder filled in from reference TRBV9 and TRBJ2-3): DSGVTQTPKHLITATGQRVTLRCSPRSGDLSVYWYQQSLDQGLQFLIQYYNGEERAKGNILERFSAQQFPDLHSELNLSSLELGDSALYFCASSVAVGTSGSWSTDTQYFGPGTRLTVL.

This clonotype came up a few times. The chain employs TRBV6-5 and TRBJ2-5; D is perhaps TRBD1 or TRBD2 (5 bases each). CDR3 size: 12 residues. Trimming stripped 6 bases from V and 2 bases from J, with 7 bases between. The germline gives CDR1 MNHEY, CDR2 SVGAGI. CDR3 in amino acids: CASRGDQETQYF. CDR3 nucleotides: TGTGCCAGCAGGGGGGATCAAGAGACCCAGTACTTC.

CDR3 nucleotide sequence: TGCAGTGCCCCCAGCGCGGCCGCAACTAATGAAAAACTGTTTTTT. Protein product: CSAPSAAATNEKLFF. The V gene is TRBV20-1, the J gene TRBJ1-4, with unresolved D. Germline CDR1 reads DFQATT; CDR2 reads SNEGSKA (reference sequence). This CDR3 region has 15 residues. The ends were cut back, 6 bases at V and 0 bases at J, with 14 bases in the middle.

The V gene is TRBV18, the J gene TRBJ1-1, with D possibly matching TRBD1 (6 bases). The CDR3 is 14 amino acids. Trimming shortened V by 3 bases and J by 2 bases, and 10 bases separated the two germline ends. Germline V lookup: CDR1 KGHSH, CDR2 LQKENI. CDR3 amino acids: CASSPNRANTEAFF. CDR3 in DNA: TGTGCCAGCTCACCCAACAGGGCAAACACTGAAGCTTTCTTT.

The chain links TRBV5-5 to TRBJ1-1; D is unresolved. The CDR3 has 15 residues. Germline assignment: CDR1 SGHKS and CDR2 YYEKEE (reference sequence). Trimming cost V 0 bases and J 8 bases, with 17 bases left between them. Here the CDR3 DNA reads TGTGCCAGCAGCTTGGCCTTAGGGATGCTGAACGAAGCTTTCTTT. It translates to CASSLALGMLNEAFF.

V gene TRBV28 combines with J gene TRBJ1-5, with a tentative D call TRBD1 (6 bases). CDR3 length equals 14 residues. The germline gives CDR1 MDHEN, CDR2 SYDVKM. V lost 3 bases and J 7 bases, leaving 13 bases between the germline ends. CDR3 coding DNA: TGTGCCAGCAGTTTCCGGGGGCAGTACCAGCCCCAGCATTTT. Amino acids: CASSFRGQYQPQHF. Variable domain in full (rest from reference TRBV28 and TRBJ1-5): DVKVTQSSRYLVKRTGEKVFLECVQDMDHENMFWYRQDPGLGLRLIYFSYDVKMKEKGDIPEGYSVSREKKERFSLILESASTNQTSMYLCASSFRGQYQPQHFGDGTRLSIL.

This clonotype was seen more than once but under ten times. The gene calls are TRBV19 and TRBJ1-5; weak D call: TRBD1 (6 bases). CDR1 is LNHDA, CDR2 SQIVND, per germline (reference sequence). This CDR3 has 15 residues. V lost 2 bases and J lost 7, with 15 bases in between. CDR3 protein: CASSIIRGRGQPQHF. The DNA for the CDR3 is TGTGCCAGTAGTATAATCCGAGGGAGGGGGCAGCCCCAGCATTTT.

This clonotype was picked up many times. The junction shows a germline mismatch at one end, possibly a read error. This chain connects TRBV5-1 to TRBJ2-5; the D call may be TRBD1 or TRBD2 (5 bases each). This CDR3 is built from 12 residues. CDR1 and CDR2 from the germline V gene are SGHRS and YFSETQ. This CDR3 is CASSLGEETQYF. CDR3 sequence (DNA): TGTGCCAGCAGCTTGGGGGAAGAGACCCAGTACTTC.

The sample holds many counts of this clonotype. The CDR3 sequence: CASSLSLAGGTQYF. The CDR3 DNA reads TGTGCCAGCAGTTTATCACTAGCGGGGGGTACGCAGTATTTT. This chain links TRBV27 with TRBJ2-3, with TRBD2 identical over 12 bases. V lost 0 bases and J lost 8; bases outside the gene matches: 0. The CDR3 spans 14 residues. Germline V gene sequence: CDR1 MNHEY, CDR2 SMNVEV (reference sequence).

V is TRBV14 and J is TRBJ2-5, with TRBD2 matching 10 bases. Trimming cost V 1 base and J 3 bases; bases outside gene matches: 11. In germline, CDR1 is SGHDN, CDR2 FVKESK. This CDR3 region has 18 residues. The DNA for the CDR3 is TGTGCCAGCAGCCAAGGGCTAGCGGGAGTGTGGGCGGAAGAGACCCAGTACTTC. It yields the protein CASSQGLAGVWAEETQYF.

The rearrangement joins TRBV30 to TRBJ1-1; possibly TRBD1 for D (5 bases). Germline lookup yields CDR1 GTSNPN and CDR2 SVGIG (reference sequence). This CDR3 spans 13 amino acids. V was cut by 2 bases and J by 7 bases, with 14 bases left in between. CDR3 amino acids: CAWSRTGGDEAFF. CDR3 coding DNA: TGTGCCTGGAGTAGGACTGGGGGGGATGAAGCTTTCTTT.

This chain uses TRBV29-1 with TRBJ2-3; no reliable D call. The length of the CDR3 is 12 residues. Deletions cut 4 bases from V and 0 bases from J, with 5 bases between. Germline V CDR1 and CDR2: SQVTM, ANQGSEA. The DNA of the CDR3 is TGCAGCGTTGCCGCTAGCACAGATACGCAGTATTTT. This translates into CSVAASTDTQYF.

This clonotype came up many times. This chain joins TRBV30 and TRBJ1-5; no definite D call. Germline V lookup: CDR1 GTSNPN, CDR2 SVGIG (reference sequence). Trimming pared 2 bases from V and 7 bases from J, leaving 12 bases between. The CDR3 contains 13 residues. The CDR3 here is CAWSRGDQQPQHF. CDR3 DNA sequence: TGTGCCTGGAGTCGTGGCGACCAACAGCCCCAGCATTTT.

This clonotype was detected ten times or more. The chain links TRBV3-1 to TRBJ2-1; 8 bases are a match to TRBD2. Germline V lookup: CDR1 LGHDT, CDR2 YNNKEL (reference sequence). The CDR3 covers 18 residues. V gave up 4 bases and J gave up 9 bases; unmatched junction bases: 20. CDR3 in DNA: TGTGCCAGCAGCCGGCCAGGAGCGGGGGTTGCGGTTGTTGGTGAGCAGTTCTTC. Amino acid sequence: CASSRPGAGVAVVGEQFF.